The sequence of this T cell receptor (beta chain) was determined in a study of cytomegalovirus exposure and HLA in healthy donors. Whole-study results and caveats: When a later analysis was performed, an Asian-associated ancestry cluster reportedly had fewer N-insertions than the approximately 690-donor mean. CMV serostatus alone was available as immune exposure information. A later analysis revealed that TCR association rates differed between HLA loci, peaking at DRB1 and bottoming out at HLA-C. Some highly shared sequence variants likely arose as a pipeline artifact.

In the PCR, 60 Vbeta and 13 Jbeta primers were used. The protocol was immunoSEQ multiplex PCR, while the TCRdb copy is restricted to in-frame clones and leaves out a portion. This repertoire shows about 160,000 clones, 65% to 80% found once; its top ten account for around 2.1%. Germline CDR1 SQVTM, CDR2 ANQGSEA. The length of the CDR3 is 11 residues. Deletions cut 7 bases from V and 4 bases from J, with 10 bases between. As regards this clone: Its specificity is not known.

The receptor was derived from a female donor in good health and CMV-seronegative. Material for sequencing was PBMCs. V is TRBV29-1 and J is TRBJ1-2, with a tentative D call TRBD1 (5 bases). CDR3: CSATGLYGYTF. In DNA, the CDR3 is TGCAGCGCTACGGGACTCTATGGCTACACCTTC. Using reference TRBV29-1 and TRBJ1-2 for the parts outside the CDR3, the full variable domain is SAVISQKPSRDICQRGTSLTIQCQVDSQVTMMFWYRQQPGQSLTLIATANQGSEATYESGFVIDKFPISRPNLTFSTLTVSNMSPEDSSIYLCSATGLYGYTFGSGTRLTVV.